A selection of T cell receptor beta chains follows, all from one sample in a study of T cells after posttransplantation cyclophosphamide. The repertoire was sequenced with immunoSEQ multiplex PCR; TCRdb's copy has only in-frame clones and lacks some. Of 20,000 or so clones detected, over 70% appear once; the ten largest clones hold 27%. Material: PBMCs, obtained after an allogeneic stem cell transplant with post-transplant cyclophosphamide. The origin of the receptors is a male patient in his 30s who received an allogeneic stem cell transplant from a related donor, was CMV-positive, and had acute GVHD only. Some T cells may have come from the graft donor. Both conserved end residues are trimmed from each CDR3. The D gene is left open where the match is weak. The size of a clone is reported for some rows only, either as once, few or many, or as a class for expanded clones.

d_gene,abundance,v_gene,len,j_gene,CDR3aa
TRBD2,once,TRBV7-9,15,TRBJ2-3,ASSQGPSGPSTDTQY
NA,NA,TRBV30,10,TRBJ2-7,AWSNLGYEQY
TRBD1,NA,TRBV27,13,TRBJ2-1,ASSDRQGKYNEQF
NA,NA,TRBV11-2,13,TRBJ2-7,ASSLWGLGSYEQY
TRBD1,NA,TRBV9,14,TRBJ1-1,ASSEGNRGLNTEAF
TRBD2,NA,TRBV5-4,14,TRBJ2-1,ASSVEPSGGGERVF
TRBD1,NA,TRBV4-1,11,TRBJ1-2,ASSQGTGLGYT
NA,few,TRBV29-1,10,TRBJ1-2,SVGWGDYGYT
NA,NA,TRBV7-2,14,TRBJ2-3,ASSHQGRPGADTQY
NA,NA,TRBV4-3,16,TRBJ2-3,ASSQDPAGAPYTDTQY
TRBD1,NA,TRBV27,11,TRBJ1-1,ASWTGVGTEAF
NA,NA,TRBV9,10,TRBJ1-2,ASSVNPYGYT
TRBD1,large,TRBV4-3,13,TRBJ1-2,ASSQDRTGQYGYT
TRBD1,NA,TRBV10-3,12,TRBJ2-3,AIKGQGNTDTQY
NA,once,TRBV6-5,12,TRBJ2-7,ASSFTPGRDEQY
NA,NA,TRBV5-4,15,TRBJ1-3,ASSLAGTVLSGNTIY
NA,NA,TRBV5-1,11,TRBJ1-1,ASTGQLNTEAF
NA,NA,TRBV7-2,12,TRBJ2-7,ASSIGLQGYEQY
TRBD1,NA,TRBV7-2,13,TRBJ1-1,ASSFASGGTTEAF
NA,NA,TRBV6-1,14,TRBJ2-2,ASSETGQGGTGELF
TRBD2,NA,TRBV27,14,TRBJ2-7,ASSPAGGSLPYEQY
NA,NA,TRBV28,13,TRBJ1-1,ASSGPSGGYTEAF
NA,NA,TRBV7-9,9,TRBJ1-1,ASSLGGGAF
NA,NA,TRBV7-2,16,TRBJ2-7,ASSLQGSGRGPSYEQY
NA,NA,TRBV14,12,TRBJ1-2,ASSPRGGGYGYT
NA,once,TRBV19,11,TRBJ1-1,ASSVGGRMEAF
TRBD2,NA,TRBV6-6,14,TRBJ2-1,ASSRKSGGGVNEQF
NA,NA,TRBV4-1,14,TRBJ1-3,ASSQAASRSGNTIY
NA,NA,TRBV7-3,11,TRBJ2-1,ASSLLAANEQF
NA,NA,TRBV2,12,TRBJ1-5,ASRGGGSNQPQH
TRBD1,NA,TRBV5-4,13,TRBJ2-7,ASSLAGTGSYEQY
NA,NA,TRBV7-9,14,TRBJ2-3,ASSSRDRIPTDTQY
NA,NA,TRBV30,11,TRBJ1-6,AWTGNYNSPLH
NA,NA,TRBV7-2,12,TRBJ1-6,ASSNAGRNSPLH
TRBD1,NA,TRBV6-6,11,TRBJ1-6,ASSSTGQSTLH
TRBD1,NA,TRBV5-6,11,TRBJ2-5,ASSPGTEETQY
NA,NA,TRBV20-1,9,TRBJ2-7,SASRVGEQY
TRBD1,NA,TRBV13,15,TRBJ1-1,ASSPTRQGLMNTEAF
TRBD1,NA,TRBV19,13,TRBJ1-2,ASSYDDRGRYGYT
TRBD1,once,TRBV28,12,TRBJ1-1,ASINRQGNTEAF
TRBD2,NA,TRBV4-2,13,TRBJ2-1,ASSRGLAGGREQF
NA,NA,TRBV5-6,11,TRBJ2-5,ASSFGNQETQY
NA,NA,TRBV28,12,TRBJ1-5,ASRDQGSNQPQH
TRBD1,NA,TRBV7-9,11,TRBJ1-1,ASSSTGDPEAF
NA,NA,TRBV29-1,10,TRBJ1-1,SVIDSYTEAF
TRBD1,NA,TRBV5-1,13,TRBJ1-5,ASSLGQGSNQPQH
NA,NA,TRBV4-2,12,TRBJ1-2,ASSRETTNYGYT
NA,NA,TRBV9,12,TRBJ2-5,ASSVEGRGETQY
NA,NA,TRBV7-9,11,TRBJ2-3,ASRTGPTDTQY
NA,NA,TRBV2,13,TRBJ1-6,ASSDSRPSNSPLH
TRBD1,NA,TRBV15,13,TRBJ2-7,ATSTGTGGSYEQY
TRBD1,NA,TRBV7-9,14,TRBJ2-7,ASSPKPGTGKYEQY
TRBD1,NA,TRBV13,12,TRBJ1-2,ASSLKGAEHGYT
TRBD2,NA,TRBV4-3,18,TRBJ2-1,ASSQEWGRLAGSSYNEQF